The 27 T cell receptor beta chains in this list originate from one sample, sequenced in a study of T cell clusters in autoimmune cytopenias. TRB rearrangements were amplified by touch-down multiplex PCR with mixed TRB-A/B primers. TCRdb reprocessed the multiplex PCR reads and reports one entry per CDR3 protein, with no DNA. The table for this sample gives around 7,100 distinct CDR3 sequences. Each sample's input was 250 to 300 ng genomic DNA, some 38,000 genome equivalents. The same sample was also used in a study of T cell repertoires in aging, cancer and after chemotherapy.

Specimen: peripheral blood. Source of these receptors: a human donor in good health.

The chain employs TRBV19 and TRBJ2-1; TCRdb's D gene call, TRBD2, goes unchecked for lack of DNA. The CDR3 is made up of 16 amino acids. Germline CDR1 LNHDA, CDR2 SQIVND (reference sequence). The CDR3 loop is CASSAWGLADDNEQFF.

This chain joins TRBV29-1 and TRBJ1-1; TCRdb designates TRBD1, a call that cannot be tested without DNA. CDR1 and CDR2 from the germline V gene are SQVTM and ANQGSEA. The CDR3 sequence is 12 residues long. This CDR3 reads CSVGTGAGEAFF.

This chain's CDR3 is CASSPAGETQYF. The J gene is TRBJ2-5, the V gene TRBV7-6; TCRdb gives TRBD2 as the D gene, but with no DNA this cannot be confirmed. Per germline, CDR1 SGHVS and CDR2 FNYEAQ. This CDR3 region has 12 residues.

This clonotype is classed as medium-sized by frequency. This rearrangement joins TRBV11-1 to TRBJ2-1; with no DNA, the TCRdb D assignment of TRBD2 cannot be verified. Germline assignment: CDR1 SGHAT and CDR2 FQDESV (reference sequence). This CDR3 is 14 amino acids long. CDR3 amino acids: CASSLGVEGREQFF.

The CDR3 region is CASSTGHSETQYF. The chain carries TRBV11-1 and TRBJ2-5; TCRdb reports TRBD1, a call that lacks DNA to check it against. The length of the CDR3 is 13 residues. CDR1 is SGHAT and CDR2 is FQDESV in the germline V gene (reference sequence).

The V gene is TRBV5-6, the J gene TRBJ2-1; TCRdb indicates TRBD2, and absent DNA this call remains unverified. Per the germline V gene, CDR1 is SGHDT and CDR2 is YYEEEE. The CDR3 is 15 amino acids. This CDR3 reads CASSFERGAEDEQFF.

The rearrangement uses TRBV6-5 and TRBJ1-4; TCRdb's D call of TRBD1 is untestable without DNA. CDR3 length equals 16 residues. Germline CDR1 MNHEY, CDR2 SVGAGI. CDR3 residues: CASSPGDRVRGEKLFF.

The gene calls are TRBV5-4 and TRBJ2-5; TCRdb's assignment of TRBD1 cannot be checked, as there is no DNA. The germline gives CDR1 SGHNT, CDR2 YYREEE (reference sequence). The CDR3 extends over 15 amino acids. CDR3 in amino acids: CASSLGGQGQETQYF.

Frequency places this clonotype as medium-sized (0.01 to 0.1%). The rearrangement uses TRBV29-1 and TRBJ2-3. The CDR3 is 14 amino acids. CDR1 is SQVTM and CDR2 is ANQGSEA in the germline V gene. This CDR3 is CSVVKAGRTDTQYF.

The rearrangement uses TRBV12-3 or TRBV12-4 and TRBJ2-1. The CDR3 totals 11 residues. The CDR3 loop is CASSLDREQFF.

J is TRBJ1-2 and V is TRBV6-5; TCRdb names TRBD1, which stays unverified in the absence of DNA. There are 15 residues in the CDR3. Germline V CDR1 and CDR2: MNHEY, SVGAGI. CDR3 in amino acids: CARRPPGQGTSGYTF.

The chain is built from TRBV19 and TRBJ1-1. The CDR3 consists of 15 residues. CDR1 is LNHDA and CDR2 is SQIVND in the germline V gene (reference sequence). The chain's CDR3 is CASSIVGGINTEAFF.

This clonotype registers medium-sized (0.01 to 0.1%) by frequency. This chain links TRBV29-1 with TRBJ2-7; TCRdb's D gene call, TRBD2, goes unchecked for lack of DNA. The CDR3 length is 13 residues. Looked up from germline, CDR1 is SQVTM and CDR2 is ANQGSEA. The CDR3 sequence: CSVGIAGGREQYF.

V gene TRBV6-5 combines with J gene TRBJ2-7; absent DNA, TCRdb's TRBD1 call cannot be checked. This CDR3 has 14 amino acids. CDR1 and CDR2 from the germline V gene are MNHEY and SVGAGI. CDR3 amino acids: CASSYGDRFGEQYF.

V and J are TRBV18 and TRBJ2-1; no DNA is available, so the TRBD1 call from TCRdb remains unchecked. This CDR3 has 14 residues. The germline V gene has CDR1 KGHSH and CDR2 LQKENI. CDR3 loop: CASSPTGTGFEQFF.

The J gene is TRBJ2-7, the V gene TRBV29-1; lacking DNA, the TRBD1 call made by TCRdb goes unchecked. This CDR3 spans 17 amino acids. CDR1 is SQVTM and CDR2 is ANQGSEA in the germline V gene. CDR3 amino acids: CSVEVVLTRGGSYEQYF.

The J gene is TRBJ2-3, the V gene TRBV7-6. The CDR3 covers 13 residues. Germline loops: CDR1 SGHVS, CDR2 FNYEAQ. The CDR3 is CASSLTSSDTQYF.

This chain joins TRBV5-4 and TRBJ2-6; TCRdb selects TRBD1, and the lack of DNA leaves this call unchecked. CDR3 length equals 16 residues. Germline loops: CDR1 SGHNT, CDR2 YYREEE (reference sequence). The CDR3 reads CASSLIGNAGANVLTF.

This chain joins TRBV19 and TRBJ2-1; with no DNA, the TCRdb D assignment of TRBD2 cannot be verified. Germline values: CDR1 LNHDA, CDR2 SQIVND (reference sequence). CDR3 length: 13 residues. CDR3 in amino acids: CASSVMTSEEQFF.

The chain employs TRBV6-6 and TRBJ2-4. Germline CDR1 is MNHNY and CDR2 is SVGAGI (reference sequence). This CDR3 has 11 residues. This CDR3 is CASSYSSIQYF.

The chain employs TRBV19 and TRBJ2-5; absent DNA, TCRdb's TRBD1 call cannot be checked. Germline V gene lookup returns CDR1 LNHDA and CDR2 SQIVND (reference sequence). This CDR3 comprises 13 residues. The CDR3 loop is CASRTQGAETQYF.

The genes are TRBV5-4 and TRBJ2-7; TCRdb returns TRBD1, unconfirmable since there is no DNA. The CDR3 is 14 residues long. Germline loops: CDR1 SGHNT, CDR2 YYREEE (reference sequence). CDR3 protein: CASSPGGGDYEQYF.

The genes are TRBV19 and TRBJ2-5. CDR3 length: 12 residues. Per germline, CDR1 LNHDA and CDR2 SQIVND (reference sequence). The CDR3 sequence: CASRDYQETQYF.

The rearrangement links TRBV10-3 to TRBJ1-1; the D call of TRBD1 rests on TCRdb alone, since no DNA is present to check it. This CDR3 region has 15 residues. The germline gives CDR1 ENHRY, CDR2 SYGVKD. CDR3 loop: CAISPGQGVNTEAFF.

The gene calls are TRBV15 and TRBJ2-7; TCRdb reports TRBD1, a call that lacks DNA to check it against. From germline, CDR1 is LNHNV and CDR2 YYDKDF (reference sequence). The CDR3 is 14 residues long. The CDR3 protein is CATSRGRGGSGQYF. The full variable domain, with the rest looked up from reference TRBV15 and TRBJ2-7, is DAMVIQNPRYQVTQFGKPVTLSCSQTLNHNVMYWYQQKSSQAPKLLFHYYDKDFNNEADTPDNFQSRRPNTSFCFLDIRSPGLGDTAMYLCATSRGRGGSGQYFGPGTRLTVT.

This clonotype is deemed medium-sized by its frequency. V and J are TRBV29-1 and TRBJ2-5. The germline V gene has CDR1 SQVTM and CDR2 ANQGSEA. The CDR3 contains 12 residues. CDR3 amino acids: CSVGSSLETQYF.

Here the CDR3 reads CASSSRGRQRGADTQYF. The chain employs TRBV7-6 and TRBJ2-3; the D call of TRBD1 rests on TCRdb alone, since no DNA is present to check it. Looked up from germline, CDR1 is SGHVS and CDR2 is FNYEAQ. The CDR3 has 17 residues. Looking up the rest from reference TRBV7-6 and TRBJ2-3 gives the full variable domain: GAGVSQSPRYKVTKRGQDVALRCDPISGHVSLYWYRQALGQGPEFLTYFNYEAQQDKSGLPNDRFSAERPEGSISTLTIQRTEQRDSAMYRCASSSRGRQRGADTQYFGPGTRLTVL.